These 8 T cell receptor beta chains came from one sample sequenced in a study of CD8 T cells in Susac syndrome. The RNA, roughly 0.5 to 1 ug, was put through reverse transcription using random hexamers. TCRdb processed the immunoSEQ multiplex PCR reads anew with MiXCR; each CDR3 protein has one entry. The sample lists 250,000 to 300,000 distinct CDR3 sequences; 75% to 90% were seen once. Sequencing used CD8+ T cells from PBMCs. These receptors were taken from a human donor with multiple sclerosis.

The CDR3 sequence is CASSTRDGAYEQYF. CDR3 DNA: TGTGCCAGCAGCACCCGGGACGGGGCCTACGAGCAGTACTTC. The chain joins TRBV7-9 to TRBJ2-7; D is perhaps TRBD1 or TRBD2 (5 bases each). V gave up 5 bases and J gave up 2 bases, with 13 bases separating them. CDR1 and CDR2 (germline): SEHNR, FQNEAQ (reference sequence). The CDR3 has 14 amino acids.

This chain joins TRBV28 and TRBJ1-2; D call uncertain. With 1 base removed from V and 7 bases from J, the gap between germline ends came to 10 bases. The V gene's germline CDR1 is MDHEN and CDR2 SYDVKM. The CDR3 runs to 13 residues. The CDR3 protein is CASSLYVDRGYTF. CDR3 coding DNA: TGTGCCAGCAGTTTATACGTTGACCGTGGCTACACCTTC.

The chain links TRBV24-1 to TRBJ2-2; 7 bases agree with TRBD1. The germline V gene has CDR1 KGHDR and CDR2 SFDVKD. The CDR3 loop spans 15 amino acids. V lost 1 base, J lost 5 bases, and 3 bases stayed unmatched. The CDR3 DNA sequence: TGTGCCACCAGTGATTTTTACAGGGGAACCGGGGAGCTGTTTTTT. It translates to CATSDFYRGTGELFF.

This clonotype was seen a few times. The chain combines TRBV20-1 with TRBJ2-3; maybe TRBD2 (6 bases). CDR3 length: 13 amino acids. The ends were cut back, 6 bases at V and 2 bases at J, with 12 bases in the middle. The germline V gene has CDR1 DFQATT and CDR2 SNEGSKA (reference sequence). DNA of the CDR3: TGCAGTGCCCTAGCGTCCCACACAGATACGCAGTATTTT. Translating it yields CSALASHTDTQYF.

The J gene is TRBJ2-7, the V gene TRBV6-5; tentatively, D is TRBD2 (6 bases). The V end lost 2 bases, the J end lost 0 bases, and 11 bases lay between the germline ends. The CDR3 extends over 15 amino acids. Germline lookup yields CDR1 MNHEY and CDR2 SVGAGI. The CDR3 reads CASSYAEGYSYEQYF. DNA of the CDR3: TGTGCCAGCAGTTACGCGGAGGGTTACTCCTACGAGCAGTACTTC.

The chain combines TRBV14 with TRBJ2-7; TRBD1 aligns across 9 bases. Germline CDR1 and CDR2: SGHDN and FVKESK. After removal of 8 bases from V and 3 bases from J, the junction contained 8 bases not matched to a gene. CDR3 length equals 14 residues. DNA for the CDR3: TGTGCCAGCGCTATCGGGACAGGGAACTACGAGCAGTACTTC. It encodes CASAIGTGNYEQYF.

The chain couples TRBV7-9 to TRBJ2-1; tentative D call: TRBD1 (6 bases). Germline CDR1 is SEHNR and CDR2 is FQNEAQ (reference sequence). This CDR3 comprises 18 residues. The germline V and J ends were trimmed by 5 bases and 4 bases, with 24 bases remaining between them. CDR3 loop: CASSGALGDTKSYNEQFF. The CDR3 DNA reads TGTGCCAGCAGCGGCGCCCTTGGGGACACTAAATCATACAATGAGCAGTTCTTC. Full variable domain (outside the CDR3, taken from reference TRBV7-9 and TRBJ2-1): DTGVSQNPRHKITKRGQNVTFRCDPISEHNRLYWYRQTLGQGPEFLTYFQNEAQLEKSRLLSDRFSAERPKGSFSTLEIQRTEQGDSAMYLCASSGALGDTKSYNEQFFGPGTRLTVL.

The CDR3 protein is CASSDGPYNEQFF. CDR3 nucleotide sequence: TGTGCCAGCTCGGACGGTCCCTACAATGAGCAGTTCTTC. This chain uses TRBV19 with TRBJ2-1; D unclear. This CDR3 has 13 amino acids. Germline loops: CDR1 LNHDA, CDR2 SQIVND (reference sequence). The germline V and J ends were trimmed by 9 bases and 2 bases, with 11 bases remaining between them.